These T cell receptor beta chains were read from a single sample in a study of control samples from healthy donors and cancer patients. Measured with immunoSEQ multiplex PCR; TCRdb has only the in-frame clones, and not every one. The profile covers 90,000 to 110,000 clones, with 83% appearing a single time and less than 15% taken by the ten largest. The sample was blood. These receptors all come from a woman aged 50 to 60 in good health. Both conserved end residues are part of each CDR3. The order of the fields is CDR3 length, J gene, clone size, V gene, CDR3 protein. Size tells how often a clone was seen (once, few, many) or the class of an expanded clone, and some rows leave it out.

>16|TRBJ1-3|NA|TRBV4-1
CASSQEAGVSGNTIYF
>13|TRBJ1-6|NA|TRBV9
CASSVNVRSPLHF
>14|TRBJ2-7|NA|TRBV5-4
CASSQGLAGKGQYF
>15|TRBJ2-3|NA|TRBV6-4
CASSEGTAGTDTQYF
>14|TRBJ1-6|few|TRBV5-1
CASSVVADQPPLHF
>18|TRBJ2-6|NA|TRBV19
CASSFRTGGSSGANVLTF
>13|TRBJ2-1|NA|TRBV11-1
CASSLNLANEQFF
>15|TRBJ2-3|NA|TRBV5-1
CASSLIAGSTDTQYF
>14|TRBJ1-1|NA|TRBV4-1
CASSREQENTEAFF
>15|TRBJ2-5|few|TRBV2
CASIRDYLYQETQYF
>13|TRBJ1-1|NA|TRBV15
CATSRGQGAEAFF
>15|TRBJ2-3|NA|TRBV24-1
CATSGALASTDTQYF
>16|TRBJ1-2|NA|TRBV7-2
CASSLLTWGQGVGYTF
>14|TRBJ1-2|NA|TRBV15
CATSRQQGAYGYTF
>15|TRBJ1-2|NA|TRBV18
CASSPSTSYPYGYTF
>15|TRBJ1-5|NA|TRBV30
CAWSVTAGPDQPQHF
>14|TRBJ1-6|NA|TRBV28
CASRVSGRNSPLHF
>17|TRBJ2-2|once|TRBV5-1
CASNAFPGQGKSGELFF
>16|TRBJ2-1|NA|TRBV5-4
CASSLVRQQSYNEQFF
>16|TRBJ2-5|once|TRBV7-7
CASSLVFLGGQETQYF
>17|TRBJ2-1|NA|TRBV10-3
CAISEYVEGNNNNEQFF
>14|TRBJ2-7|NA|TRBV24-1
CATSDARGKYEQYF
>13|TRBJ1-5|NA|TRBV19
CASTVTQNQPQHF
>15|TRBJ2-5|once|TRBV27
CASSLMTGVGETQYF
>11|TRBJ2-7|NA|TRBV10-2
CASREGLEQYF
>16|TRBJ1-5|NA|TRBV5-3
CARSLRTVYSNQPQHF
>13|TRBJ1-2|NA|TRBV6-2/TRBV6-3
CASSYSMTYGYTF
>12|TRBJ1-5|once|TRBV19
CASSIVNQPQHF
>15|TRBJ2-7|NA|TRBV2
CASKSMIDRGYEQYF
>16|TRBJ2-1|NA|TRBV25-1
CASSEAGPKSYNEQFF
>12|TRBJ1-2|NA|TRBV25-1
CASSNYRDGYTF
>19|TRBJ2-3|NA|TRBV5-5
CASNRIFRDRVSSADTQYF
>14|TRBJ1-5|NA|TRBV12-5
CASGLEGARQPQHF
>13|TRBJ2-7|NA|TRBV7-9
CASSTRVSYEQYF
>16|TRBJ2-3|NA|TRBV4-3
CASSQVVAGGGDTQYF
>15|TRBJ2-1|NA|TRBV7-6
CASSTSGSSYNEQFF
>16|TRBJ2-2|NA|TRBV19
CASRPQGGLNTGELFF